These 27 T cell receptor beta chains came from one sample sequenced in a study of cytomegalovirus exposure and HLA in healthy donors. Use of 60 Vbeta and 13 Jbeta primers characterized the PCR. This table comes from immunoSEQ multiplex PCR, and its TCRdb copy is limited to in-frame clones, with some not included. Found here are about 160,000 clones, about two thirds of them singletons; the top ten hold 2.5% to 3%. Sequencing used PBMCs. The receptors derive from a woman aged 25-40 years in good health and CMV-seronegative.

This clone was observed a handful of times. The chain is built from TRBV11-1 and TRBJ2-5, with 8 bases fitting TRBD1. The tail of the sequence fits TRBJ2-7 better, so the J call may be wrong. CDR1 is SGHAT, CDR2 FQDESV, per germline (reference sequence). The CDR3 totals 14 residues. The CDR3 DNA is TGTGCCAGCAGCAAGGGACAGGCTACCTACGAGCAGTACTTC. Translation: CASSKGQATYEQYF.

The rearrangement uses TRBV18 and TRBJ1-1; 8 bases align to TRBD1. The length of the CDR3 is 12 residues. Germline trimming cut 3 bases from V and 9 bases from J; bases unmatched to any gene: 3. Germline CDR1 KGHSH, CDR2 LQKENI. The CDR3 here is CASSPGQGKAFF. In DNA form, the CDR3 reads TGTGCCAGCTCACCTGGACAGGGCAAAGCTTTCTTT.

The CDR3 bases are TGTGCCAGCCAATGGAGGGGGCCGGCTGAAAAACTGTTTTTT. It encodes CASQWRGPAEKLFF. The gene calls are TRBV2 and TRBJ1-4; 7 bases are a match to TRBD1. This CDR3 comprises 14 residues. From germline, CDR1 is SNHLY and CDR2 FYNNEI. V was pared by 8 bases and J by 7 bases, with 10 bases of the junction left unmatched.

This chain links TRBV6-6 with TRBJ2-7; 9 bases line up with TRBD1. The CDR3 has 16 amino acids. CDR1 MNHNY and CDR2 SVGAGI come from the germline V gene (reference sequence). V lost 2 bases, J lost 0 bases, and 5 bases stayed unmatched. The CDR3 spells CASSYRTGADSYEQYF. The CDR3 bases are TGTGCCAGCAGTTACCGGACAGGGGCTGACTCCTACGAGCAGTACTTC.

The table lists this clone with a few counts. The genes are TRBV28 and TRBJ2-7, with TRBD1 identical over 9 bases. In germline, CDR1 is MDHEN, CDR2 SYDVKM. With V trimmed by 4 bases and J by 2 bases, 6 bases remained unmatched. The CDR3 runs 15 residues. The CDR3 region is CASSSPGQGTYEQYF. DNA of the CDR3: TGTGCCAGCAGTTCCCCCGGACAGGGGACCTACGAGCAGTACTTC.

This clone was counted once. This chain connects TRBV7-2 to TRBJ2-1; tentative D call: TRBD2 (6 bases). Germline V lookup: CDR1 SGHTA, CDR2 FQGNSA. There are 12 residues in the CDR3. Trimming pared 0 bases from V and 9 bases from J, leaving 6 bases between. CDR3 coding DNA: TGTGCCAGCAGCTTAGCGGGGGGTGAGCAGTTCTTC. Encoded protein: CASSLAGGEQFF.

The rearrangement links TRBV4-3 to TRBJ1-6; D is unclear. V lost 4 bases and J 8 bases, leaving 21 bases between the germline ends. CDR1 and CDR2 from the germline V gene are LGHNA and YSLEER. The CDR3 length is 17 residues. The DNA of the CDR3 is TGCGCCAGCAGCCCCGAAGGGCCGACAACCGGGGATTCACCCCTCCACTTT. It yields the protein CASSPEGPTTGDSPLHF.

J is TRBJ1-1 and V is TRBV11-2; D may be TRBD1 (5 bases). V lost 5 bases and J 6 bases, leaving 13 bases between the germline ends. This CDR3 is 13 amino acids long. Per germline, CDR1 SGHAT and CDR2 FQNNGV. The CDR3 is CASSNAGIPEAFF. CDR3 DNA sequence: TGTGCCAGCAGCAATGCAGGGATCCCTGAAGCTTTCTTT. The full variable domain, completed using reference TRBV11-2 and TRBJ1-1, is EAGVAQSPRYKIIEKRQSVAFWCNPISGHATLYWYQQILGQGPKLLIQFQNNGVVDDSQLPKDRFSAERLKGVDSTLKIQPAKLEDSAVYLCASSNAGIPEAFFGQGTRLTVV.

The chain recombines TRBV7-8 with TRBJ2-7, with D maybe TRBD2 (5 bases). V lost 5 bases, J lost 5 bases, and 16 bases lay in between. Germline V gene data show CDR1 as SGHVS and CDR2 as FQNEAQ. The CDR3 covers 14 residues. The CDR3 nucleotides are TGTGCCAGCAGCCCCCGTATTAGCGTCCACGAGCAGTACTTC. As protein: CASSPRISVHEQYF.

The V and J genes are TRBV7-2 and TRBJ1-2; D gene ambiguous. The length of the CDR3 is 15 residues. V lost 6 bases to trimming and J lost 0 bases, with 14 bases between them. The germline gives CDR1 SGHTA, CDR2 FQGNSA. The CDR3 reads CASRPRPDANYGYTF. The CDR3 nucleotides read TGTGCCAGCAGACCTAGACCAGACGCTAACTATGGCTACACCTTC.

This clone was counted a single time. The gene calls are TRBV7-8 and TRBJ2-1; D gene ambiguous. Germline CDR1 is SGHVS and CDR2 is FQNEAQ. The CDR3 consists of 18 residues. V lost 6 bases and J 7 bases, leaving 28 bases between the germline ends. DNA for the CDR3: TGTGCCAGCAGTCGGAAGAGACTTACCGATCGTCGAGTTAATGAGCAGTTCTTC. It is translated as CASSRKRLTDRRVNEQFF.

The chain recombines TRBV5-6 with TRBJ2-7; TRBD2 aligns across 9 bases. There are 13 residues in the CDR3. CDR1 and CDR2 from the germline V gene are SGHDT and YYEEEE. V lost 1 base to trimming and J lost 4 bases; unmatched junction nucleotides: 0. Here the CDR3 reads CASSLTSGYEQYF. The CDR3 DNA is TGTGCCAGCAGCTTGACTAGCGGGTACGAGCAGTACTTC.

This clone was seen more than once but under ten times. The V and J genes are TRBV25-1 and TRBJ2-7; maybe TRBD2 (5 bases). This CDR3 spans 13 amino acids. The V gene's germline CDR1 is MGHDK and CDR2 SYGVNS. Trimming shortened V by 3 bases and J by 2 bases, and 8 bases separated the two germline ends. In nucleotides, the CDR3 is TGTGCCAGCAGTGAGGGAGACCCCTACGAGCAGTACTTC. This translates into CASSEGDPYEQYF.

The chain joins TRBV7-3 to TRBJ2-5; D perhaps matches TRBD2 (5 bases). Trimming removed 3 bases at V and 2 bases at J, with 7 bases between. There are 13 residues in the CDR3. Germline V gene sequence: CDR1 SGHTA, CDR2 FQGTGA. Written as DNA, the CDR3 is TGTGCCAGCAGCTTTGGAGGTCAAGAGACCCAGTACTTC. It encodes CASSFGGQETQYF.

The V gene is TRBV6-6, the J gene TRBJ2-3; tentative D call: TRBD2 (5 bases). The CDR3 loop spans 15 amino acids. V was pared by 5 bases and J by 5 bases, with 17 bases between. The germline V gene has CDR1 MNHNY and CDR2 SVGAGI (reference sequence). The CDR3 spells CASSLLGSLGDTQYF. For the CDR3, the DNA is TGTGCCAGCAGTCTACTTGGGAGTTTGGGAGATACGCAGTATTTT.

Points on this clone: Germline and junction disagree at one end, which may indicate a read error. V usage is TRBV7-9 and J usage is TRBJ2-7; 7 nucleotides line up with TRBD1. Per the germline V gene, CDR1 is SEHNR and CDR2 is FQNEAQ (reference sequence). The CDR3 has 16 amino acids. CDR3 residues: CSSSLGGTVSSYEQYF. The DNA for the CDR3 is TGTTCCAGCAGCTTAGGTGGGACAGTAAGCTCCTACGAGCAGTACTTC.

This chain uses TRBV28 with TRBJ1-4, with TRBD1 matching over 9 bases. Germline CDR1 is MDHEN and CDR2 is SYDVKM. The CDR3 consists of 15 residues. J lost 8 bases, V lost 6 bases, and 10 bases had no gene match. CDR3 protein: CASRTSGTGNEKLFF. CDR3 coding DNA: TGTGCCAGCAGGACCTCTGGGACAGGGAACGAAAAACTGTTTTTT.

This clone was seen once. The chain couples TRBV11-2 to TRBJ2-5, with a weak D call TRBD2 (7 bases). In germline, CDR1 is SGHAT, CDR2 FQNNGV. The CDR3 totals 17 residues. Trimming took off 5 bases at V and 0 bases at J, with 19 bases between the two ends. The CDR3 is CASSLHGGGLNQETQYF. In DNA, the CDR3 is TGTGCCAGCAGCCTCCATGGGGGGGGCCTAAACCAAGAGACCCAGTACTTC.

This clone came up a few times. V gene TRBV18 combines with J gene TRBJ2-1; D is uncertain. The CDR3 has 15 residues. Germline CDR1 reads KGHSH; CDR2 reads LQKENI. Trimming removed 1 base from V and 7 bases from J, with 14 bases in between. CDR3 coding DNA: TGTGCCAGCTCACCACGGCTGGAGACTGCGAATGAGCAGTTCTTC. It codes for CASSPRLETANEQFF. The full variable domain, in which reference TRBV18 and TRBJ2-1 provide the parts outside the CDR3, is NAGVMQNPRHLVRRRGQEARLRCSPMKGHSHVYWYRQLPEEGLKFMVYLQKENIIDESGMPKERFSAEFPKEGPSILRIQQVVRGDSAAYFCASSPRLETANEQFFGPGTRLTVL.

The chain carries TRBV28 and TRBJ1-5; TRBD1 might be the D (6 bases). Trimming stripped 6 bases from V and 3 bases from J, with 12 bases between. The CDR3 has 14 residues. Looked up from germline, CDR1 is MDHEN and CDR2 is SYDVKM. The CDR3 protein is CASRATGYNQPQHF. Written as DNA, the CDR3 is TGTGCCAGCAGAGCCACAGGGTACAATCAGCCCCAGCATTTT.

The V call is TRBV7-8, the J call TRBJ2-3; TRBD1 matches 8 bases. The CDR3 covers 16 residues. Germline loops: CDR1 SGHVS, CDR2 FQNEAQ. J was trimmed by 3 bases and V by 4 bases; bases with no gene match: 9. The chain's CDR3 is CASSSTRTGKTDTQYF. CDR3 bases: TGTGCCAGCAGCTCCACTCGGACAGGGAAAACAGATACGCAGTATTTT.

The CDR3 sequence: CASSSRSPGYEQYF. The CDR3 DNA reads as TGTGCCAGCAGCTCGCGGTCGCCGGGCTACGAGCAGTACTTC. This chain connects TRBV7-9 to TRBJ2-7, with D hard to call. The CDR3 loop spans 14 amino acids. Germline CDR1 reads SEHNR; CDR2 reads FQNEAQ (reference sequence). V was clipped by 4 bases and J by 3 bases, with 13 bases between them.

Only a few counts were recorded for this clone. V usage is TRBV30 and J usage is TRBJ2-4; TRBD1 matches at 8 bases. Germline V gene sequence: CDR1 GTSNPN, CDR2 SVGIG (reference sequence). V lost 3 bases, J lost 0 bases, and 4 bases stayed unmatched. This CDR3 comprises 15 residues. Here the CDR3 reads CAWSRTGLAKNIQYF. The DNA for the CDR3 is TGTGCCTGGAGCAGGACAGGGCTAGCCAAAAACATTCAGTACTTC. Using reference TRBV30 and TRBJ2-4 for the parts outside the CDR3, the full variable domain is SQTIHQWPATLVQPVGSPLSLECTVEGTSNPNLYWYRQAAGRGLQLLFYSVGIGQISSEVPQNLSASRPQDRQFILSSKKLLLSDSGFYLCAWSRTGLAKNIQYFGAGTRLSVL.

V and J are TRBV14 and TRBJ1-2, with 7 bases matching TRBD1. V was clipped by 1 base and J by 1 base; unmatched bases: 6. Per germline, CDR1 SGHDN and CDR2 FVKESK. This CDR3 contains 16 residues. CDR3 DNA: TGTGCCAGCAGCCAAGGTTGGACAGGAGATAACTATGGCTACACCTTC. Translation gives CASSQGWTGDNYGYTF.

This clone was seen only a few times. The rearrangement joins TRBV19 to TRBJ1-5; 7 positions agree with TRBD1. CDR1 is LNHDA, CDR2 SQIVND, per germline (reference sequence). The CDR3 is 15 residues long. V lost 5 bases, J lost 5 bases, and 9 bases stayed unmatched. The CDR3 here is CASSSPGGKDQPQHF. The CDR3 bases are TGTGCCAGTAGTTCTCCAGGGGGAAAAGATCAGCCCCAGCATTTT.

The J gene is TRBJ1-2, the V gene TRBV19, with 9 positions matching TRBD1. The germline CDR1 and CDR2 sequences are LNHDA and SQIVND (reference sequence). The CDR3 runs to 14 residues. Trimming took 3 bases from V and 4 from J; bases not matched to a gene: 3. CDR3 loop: CASSILDRGYGYTF. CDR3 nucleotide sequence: TGTGCCAGTAGTATTCTGGACAGGGGCTATGGCTACACCTTC.

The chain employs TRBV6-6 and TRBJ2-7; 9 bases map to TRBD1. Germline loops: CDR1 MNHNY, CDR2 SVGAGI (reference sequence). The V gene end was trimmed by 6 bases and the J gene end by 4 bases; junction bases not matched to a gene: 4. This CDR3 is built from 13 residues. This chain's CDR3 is CASSRDRDYEQYF. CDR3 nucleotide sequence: TGTGCCAGCAGCCGGGACAGGGATTACGAGCAGTACTTC.